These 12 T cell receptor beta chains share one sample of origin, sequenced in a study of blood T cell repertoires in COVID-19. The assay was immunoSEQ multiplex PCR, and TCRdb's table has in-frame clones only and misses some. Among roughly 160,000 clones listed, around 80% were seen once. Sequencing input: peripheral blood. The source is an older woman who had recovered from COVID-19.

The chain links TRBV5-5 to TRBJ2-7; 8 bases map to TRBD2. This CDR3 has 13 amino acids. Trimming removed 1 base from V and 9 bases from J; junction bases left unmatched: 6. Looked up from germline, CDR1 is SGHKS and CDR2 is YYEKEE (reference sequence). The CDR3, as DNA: TGTGCCAGCAGCTTGAGCGGGGGACGGAGGCAGTACTTC. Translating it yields CASSLSGGRRQYF.

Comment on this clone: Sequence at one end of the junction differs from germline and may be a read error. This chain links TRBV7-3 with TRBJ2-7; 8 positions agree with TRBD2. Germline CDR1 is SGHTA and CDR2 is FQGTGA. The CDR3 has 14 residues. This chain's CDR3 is CASSLTGTSYEQYF. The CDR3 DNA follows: TGTGCCAGCAGCCTAACCGGGACTAGCTACGAGCAGTACTTC.

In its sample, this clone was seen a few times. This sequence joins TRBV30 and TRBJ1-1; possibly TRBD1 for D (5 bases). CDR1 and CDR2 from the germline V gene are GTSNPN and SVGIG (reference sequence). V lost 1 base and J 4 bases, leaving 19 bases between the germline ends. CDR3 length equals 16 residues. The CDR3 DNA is TGTGCCTGGAGTGGGGGCCGGGGGAGTGAGGGCACTGAAGCTTTCTTT. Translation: CAWSGGRGSEGTEAFF.

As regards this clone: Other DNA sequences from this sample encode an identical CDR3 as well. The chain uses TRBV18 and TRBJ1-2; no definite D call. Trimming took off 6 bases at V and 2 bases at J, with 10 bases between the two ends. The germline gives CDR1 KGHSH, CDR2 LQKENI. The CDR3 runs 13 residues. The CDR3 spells CASSPDTNYGYTF. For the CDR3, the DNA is TGTGCCAGCTCCCCCGACACCAACTATGGCTACACCTTC.

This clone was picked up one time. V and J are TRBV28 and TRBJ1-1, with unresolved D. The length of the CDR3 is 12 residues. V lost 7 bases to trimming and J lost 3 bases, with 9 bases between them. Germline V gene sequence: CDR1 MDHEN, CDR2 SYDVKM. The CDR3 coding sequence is TGTGCCAGCAACAGCCAGCACACTGAAGCTTTCTTT. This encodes CASNSQHTEAFF.

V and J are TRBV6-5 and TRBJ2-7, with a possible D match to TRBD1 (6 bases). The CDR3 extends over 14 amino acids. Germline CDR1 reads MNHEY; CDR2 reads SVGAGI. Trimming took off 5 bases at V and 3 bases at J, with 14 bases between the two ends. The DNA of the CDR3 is TGTGCCAGCAGTAAACAGGGCCCTGGCTACGAGCAGTACTTC. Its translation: CASSKQGPGYEQYF.

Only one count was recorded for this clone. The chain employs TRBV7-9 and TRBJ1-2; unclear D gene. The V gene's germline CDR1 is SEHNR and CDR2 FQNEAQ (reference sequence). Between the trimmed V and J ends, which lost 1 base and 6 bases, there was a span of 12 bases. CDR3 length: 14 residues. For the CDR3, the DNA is TGTGCCAGCAGCTTAGTCGAGGGAGGTCATGGCTACACCTTC. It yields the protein CASSLVEGGHGYTF.

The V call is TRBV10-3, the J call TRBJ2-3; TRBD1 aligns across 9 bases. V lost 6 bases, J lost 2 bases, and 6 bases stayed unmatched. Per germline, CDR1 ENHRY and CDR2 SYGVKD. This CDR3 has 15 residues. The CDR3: CAIRPRTGDTDTQYF. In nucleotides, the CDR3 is TGTGCCATCAGACCCAGGACAGGGGACACAGATACGCAGTATTTT.

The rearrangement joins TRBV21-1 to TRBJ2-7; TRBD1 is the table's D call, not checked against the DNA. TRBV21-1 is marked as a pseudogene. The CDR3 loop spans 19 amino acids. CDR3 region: CASSGRPGHPLSGGYEQYF. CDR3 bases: TGTGCCAGCAGCGGACGACCGGGACACCCTTTATCAGGGGGATACGAGCAGTACTTC.

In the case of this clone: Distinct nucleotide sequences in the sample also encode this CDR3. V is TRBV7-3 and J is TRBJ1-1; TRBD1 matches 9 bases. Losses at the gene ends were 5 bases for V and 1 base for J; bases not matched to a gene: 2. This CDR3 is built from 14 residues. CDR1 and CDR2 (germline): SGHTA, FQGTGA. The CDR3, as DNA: TGTGCCAGCAGCCCACAGGGGGCGAACACTGAAGCTTTCTTT. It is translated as CASSPQGANTEAFF.

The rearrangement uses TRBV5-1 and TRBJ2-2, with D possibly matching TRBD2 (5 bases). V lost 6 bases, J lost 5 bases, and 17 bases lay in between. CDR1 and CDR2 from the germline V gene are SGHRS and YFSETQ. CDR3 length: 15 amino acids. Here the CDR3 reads CASNPIVGRTGELFF. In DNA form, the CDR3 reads TGCGCCAGCAACCCAATTGTAGGGAGAACCGGGGAGCTGTTTTTT.

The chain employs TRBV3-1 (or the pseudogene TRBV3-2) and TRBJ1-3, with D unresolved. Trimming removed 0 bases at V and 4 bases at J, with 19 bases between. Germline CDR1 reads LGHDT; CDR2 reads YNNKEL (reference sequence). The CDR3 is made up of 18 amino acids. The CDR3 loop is CASSQDYGRRLSGNTIYF. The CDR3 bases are TGTGCCAGCAGCCAAGATTACGGGAGAAGGTTGTCGGGAAACACCATATATTTT.